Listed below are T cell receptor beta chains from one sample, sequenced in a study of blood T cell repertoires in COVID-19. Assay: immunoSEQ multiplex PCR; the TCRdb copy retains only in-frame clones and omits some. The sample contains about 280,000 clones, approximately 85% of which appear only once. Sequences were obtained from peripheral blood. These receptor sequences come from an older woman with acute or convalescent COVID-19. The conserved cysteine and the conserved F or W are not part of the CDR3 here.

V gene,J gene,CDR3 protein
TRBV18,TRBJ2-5,ASSRTSGGPQETQY
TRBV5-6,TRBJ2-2,ASSPGLAGAGELF
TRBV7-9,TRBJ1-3,ASSISFSGNTIY
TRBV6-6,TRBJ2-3,ASSKTSGATDTQY
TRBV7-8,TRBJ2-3,ASSLTGRVTDTQY
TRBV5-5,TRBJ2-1,ASSSTSGGAEQF
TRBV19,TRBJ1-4,ASSPRDGRPEKLF
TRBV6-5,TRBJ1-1,AATLWGGTEAF
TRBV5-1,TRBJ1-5,ASSLEGGSNQPQH
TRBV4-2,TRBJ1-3,ASSQWGGRGTGNTIY
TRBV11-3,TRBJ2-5,ASSLGSGSIETQY
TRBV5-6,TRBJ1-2,ASSFRGGYT
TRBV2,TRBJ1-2,ASSERGPDWGYT
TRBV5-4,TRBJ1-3,ASRQGPSGNTIY
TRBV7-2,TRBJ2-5,ASSLGNVAGGRETQY
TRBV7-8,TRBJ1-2,ASSLESGTGYGYT
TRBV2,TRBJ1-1,ASRVTANTEAF